Presented here are 31 T cell receptor beta chains from one specimen sequenced in a study of cytomegalovirus exposure and HLA in healthy donors. The PCR had 60 Vbeta and 13 Jbeta primers. Assay used: immunoSEQ multiplex PCR; TCRdb lists only in-frame clones, some missing. Of roughly 190,000 clones in the sample, about four fifths were seen once. The sequencing input was PBMCs. These receptors originate from a woman in her 50s in good health and CMV-seropositive.

This chain uses TRBV6-5 with TRBJ1-5; 11 bases fit TRBD1. The trim removed 6 bases at V and 2 bases at J, leaving 3 bases unmatched. The CDR3 totals 15 residues. Germline values: CDR1 MNHEY, CDR2 SVGAGI. CDR3 residues: CASSPGQGGNQPQHF. DNA for the CDR3: TGTGCCAGCAGCCCGGGACAGGGGGGCAATCAGCCCCAGCATTTT.

The chain employs TRBV9 and TRBJ2-1; tentative D call: TRBD2 (5 bases). Germline V gene lookup returns CDR1 SGDLS and CDR2 YYNGEE. The CDR3 consists of 14 residues. The V and J ends lost 3 bases and 10 bases respectively, with 17 bases between them. CDR3 nucleotide sequence: TGTGCCAGCAGCGCCCCCCGGGATCACGGGGAGCAGTTCTTC. Translating gives CASSAPRDHGEQFF.

This clone turned up a few times. This sequence joins TRBV2 and TRBJ2-3; 9 bases are a match to TRBD2. Per germline, CDR1 SNHLY and CDR2 FYNNEI. The CDR3 has 15 residues. Trimming cost V 3 bases and J 6 bases; bases outside gene matches: 7. The CDR3 DNA is TGTGCCAGCAGTGATGGGGGACTAGCCGGTGATACGCAGTATTTT. Translated: CASSDGGLAGDTQYF.

The rearrangement uses TRBV7-2 and TRBJ2-1; TRBD2 matches at 7 bases. Per the germline V gene, CDR1 is SGHTA and CDR2 is FQGNSA. The CDR3 has 15 amino acids. The ends lost 5 bases at V and 5 bases at J; junction bases unmatched: 9. The CDR3 DNA sequence: TGTGCCAGCAGCCCCCGGCTAGCGGCCAACAATGAGCAGTTCTTC. This translates into CASSPRLAANNEQFF.

The chain recombines TRBV5-1 with TRBJ2-1; 7 bases are shared with TRBD2. The CDR3 consists of 20 residues. Germline CDR1 and CDR2: SGHRS and YFSETQ. After removal of 1 base from V and 2 bases from J, the junction contained 18 bases not matched to a gene. CDR3 bases: TGCGCCAGCAGCTTGACTACCCCGGGACTAACCTTTCTCCCCTACAATGAGCAGTTCTTC. Translation: CASSLTTPGLTFLPYNEQFF.

The gene calls are TRBV9 and TRBJ1-1, with a weak D call TRBD1 (6 bases). Germline CDR1 and CDR2: SGDLS and YYNGEE. The CDR3 consists of 12 residues. V lost 2 bases and J lost 12, with 14 bases in between. CDR3 coding DNA: TGTGCCAGCAGCGTGGGCGGGGGGCAGCCTTTCTTT. Its translation is CASSVGGGQPFF.

The CDR3 DNA reads as TGTGCCAGCAGCGTAGGAATTAGCGGTAATGAGCAGTTCTTC. It is translated as CASSVGISGNEQFF. This chain uses TRBV9 with TRBJ2-1, with a weak D call TRBD2 (6 bases). The CDR3 contains 14 residues. The V end lost 0 bases, the J end lost 7 bases, and 11 bases lay between the germline ends. Germline loops: CDR1 SGDLS, CDR2 YYNGEE.

The chain is built from TRBV7-2 and TRBJ1-3; maybe TRBD1 (5 bases). V was clipped by 5 bases and J by 3 bases, with 8 bases between them. The CDR3 runs 13 residues. CDR1 SGHTA and CDR2 FQGNSA come from the germline V gene. CDR3 sequence reads: CASSAGFGNTIYF. CDR3 DNA: TGTGCCAGCAGCGCAGGGTTTGGAAACACCATATATTTT.

The V gene is TRBV18, the J gene TRBJ1-6, with D possibly TRBD1 on 6 matching bases. Germline CDR1 and CDR2: KGHSH and LQKENI. CDR3 length equals 15 residues. With 1 base removed from V and 9 bases from J, the gap between germline ends came to 13 bases. The chain's CDR3 is CASSPQDRGASPLHF. The DNA of the CDR3 is TGTGCCAGCTCACCACAGGACAGAGGAGCTTCACCCCTCCACTTT.

The rearrangement joins TRBV5-6 to TRBJ1-2; D is unclear. This CDR3 spans 17 amino acids. CDR1 SGHDT and CDR2 YYEEEE come from the germline V gene. V was cut by 0 bases and J by 4 bases, with 19 bases left in between. For the CDR3, the DNA is TGTGCCAGCAGCTTGGGTCAGCGCGGGGAGAGTAGCTATGGCTACACCTTC. Translation: CASSLGQRGESSYGYTF.

The chain combines TRBV11-2 with TRBJ2-3; 14 positions agree with TRBD2. This CDR3 has 15 amino acids. Germline trimming cut 5 bases from V and 6 bases from J; bases unmatched to any gene: 4. Germline CDR1 is SGHAT and CDR2 is FQNNGV. CDR3: CASSPTSGGADTQYF. The CDR3 region has the DNA TGTGCCAGCAGCCCGACTAGCGGGGGGGCCGATACGCAGTATTTT.

The chain carries TRBV28 and TRBJ1-3, with D unclear. Germline values: CDR1 MDHEN, CDR2 SYDVKM. The CDR3 extends over 14 amino acids. The ends were cut back, 7 bases at V and 2 bases at J, with 12 bases in the middle. This chain's CDR3 is CASTKMRTGNTIYF. DNA for the CDR3: TGTGCCAGCACCAAGATGAGGACTGGAAACACCATATATTTT. Filled out from reference TRBV28 and TRBJ1-3, the complete variable domain reads DVKVTQSSRYLVKRTGEKVFLECVQDMDHENMFWYRQDPGLGLRLIYFSYDVKMKEKGDIPEGYSVSREKKERFSLILESASTNQTSMYLCASTKMRTGNTIYFGEGSWLTVV.

This clone was detected only a few times. V and J are TRBV7-9 and TRBJ2-5; 9 nucleotides agree with TRBD1. CDR3 length: 16 residues. V was clipped by 2 bases and J by 5 bases; unmatched bases: 9. Germline V gene sequence: CDR1 SEHNR, CDR2 FQNEAQ (reference sequence). The CDR3 protein is CASSLSDRGAGETQYF. The CDR3 region has the DNA TGTGCCAGCAGCTTATCCGACAGGGGGGCGGGGGAGACCCAGTACTTC.

On this clone itself: The CDR3 ends on some other residue instead of the conserved phenylalanine or tryptophan, so this is likely a read error. The chain joins TRBV2 to TRBJ1-1; D possibly corresponds to TRBD1 (5 bases). The CDR3 is 13 residues long. Trimming pared 7 bases from V and 2 bases from J, leaving 11 bases between. Germline CDR1 and CDR2: SNHLY and FYNNEI. As DNA, the CDR3 is TGTGCCAGCAATGGGGCTTATAACACTGAAGCTTTCCTT. Protein: CASNGAYNTEAFL.

CDR3 nucleotides: TGTGCCAGCAGCTTGGCCGGGACAGTCTACGAGCAGTACTTC. Translating gives CASSLAGTVYEQYF. The chain has TRBV11-2 and TRBJ2-7, with 7 bases aligning to TRBD1. CDR1 is SGHAT and CDR2 is FQNNGV in the germline V gene. The CDR3 contains 14 residues. Losses at the gene ends were 3 bases for V and 3 bases for J; bases not matched to a gene: 5.

V usage is TRBV5-4 and J usage is TRBJ2-2, with 8 bases matching TRBD2. The CDR3 runs 16 residues. The junction had 7 bases not matched to a gene; V was cut back by 1 base and J by 5 bases. Germline V gene data show CDR1 as SGHNT and CDR2 as YYREEE (reference sequence). Here the CDR3 reads CASSLPGGAGTGELFF. CDR3 sequence (DNA): TGTGCCAGCAGCTTGCCCGGGGGGGCCGGGACCGGGGAGCTGTTTTTT.

This rearrangement joins TRBV11-3 to TRBJ2-1; TRBD2 matches at 8 bases. After removal of 5 bases from V and 5 bases from J, the junction contained 14 bases not matched to a gene. The CDR3 covers 17 residues. Germline values: CDR1 SGHNT, CDR2 YENEEA. The CDR3 protein is CASSRRSRGGGNNEQFF. The CDR3 bases are TGTGCCAGCAGCCGGCGGTCCCGGGGGGGCGGTAACAATGAGCAGTTCTTC.

The chain joins TRBV6-1 to TRBJ1-2; D unresolved. The CDR3 consists of 15 residues. Germline CDR1 and CDR2: MNHNS and SASEGT. Trimming stripped 2 bases from V and 0 bases from J, with 10 bases between. The CDR3 protein is CASSEMSIANYGYTF. Here the CDR3 DNA reads TGTGCCAGCAGTGAAATGAGCATCGCTAACTATGGCTACACCTTC.

The rearrangement uses TRBV2 and TRBJ1-5; D perhaps matches TRBD1 (5 bases). The V end was cut by 7 bases, the J end by 9 bases, with 19 bases between. The CDR3 is 14 amino acids. In germline, CDR1 is SNHLY, CDR2 FYNNEI. CDR3 residues: CASKRRDGSAPQHF. The CDR3 region has the DNA TGTGCCAGCAAAAGGAGGGACGGATCGGCGCCCCAGCATTTT.

The V gene is TRBV27, the J gene TRBJ1-2; TRBD1 is a possible D gene (5 bases). The CDR3 covers 15 residues. Germline V gene lookup returns CDR1 MNHEY and CDR2 SMNVEV (reference sequence). The ends were cut back, 6 bases at V and 3 bases at J, with 17 bases in the middle. The CDR3, as DNA: TGTGCCAGCAGCGGGAGGGGTCAGGGCGACTATGGCTACACCTTC. It codes for CASSGRGQGDYGYTF.

This chain joins TRBV7-2 and TRBJ2-2, with TRBD1 identical over 7 bases. The germline CDR1 and CDR2 sequences are SGHTA and FQGNSA. The V gene end was trimmed by 2 bases and the J gene end by 4 bases; junction bases not matched to a gene: 7. The CDR3 contains 16 residues. The CDR3 loop is CASSLPRDSLTGELFF. CDR3 in DNA: TGTGCCAGCAGCTTACCCCGGGACAGCCTCACCGGGGAGCTGTTTTTT.

The chain couples TRBV27 to TRBJ2-7, with 9 bases fitting TRBD2. The germline CDR1 and CDR2 sequences are MNHEY and SMNVEV (reference sequence). The length of the CDR3 is 13 residues. The trim removed 6 bases at V and 9 bases at J, leaving 9 bases unmatched. CDR3 protein: CASSPMRGGPQYF. Here the CDR3 DNA reads TGTGCCAGCAGCCCCATGCGGGGGGGCCCGCAGTACTTC.

The chain recombines TRBV5-4 with TRBJ2-7, with TRBD1 identical over 9 bases. V trimming: 4 bases; J trimming: 5 bases; junction bases outside the gene matches: 13. Germline CDR1 SGHNT, CDR2 YYREEE (reference sequence). This CDR3 has 16 residues. As DNA, the CDR3 is TGTGCCAGCAGCACAGGTATACGGACAGGGGACCACGAGCAGTACTTC. Translating gives CASSTGIRTGDHEQYF.

The chain uses TRBV19 and TRBJ1-6; tentatively, D is TRBD1 (5 bases). Germline-derived CDR1 and CDR2 are LNHDA and SQIVND (reference sequence). The CDR3 length is 13 residues. Trimming cost V 9 bases and J 0 bases, with 6 bases left between them. DNA for the CDR3: TGTGCCAGCCAGGGCTCCTATAATTCACCCCTCCACTTT. Its translation: CASQGSYNSPLHF.

The rearrangement joins TRBV5-1 to TRBJ2-5, with 7 bases aligning to TRBD1. There are 15 residues in the CDR3. J lost 1 base, V lost 4 bases, and 7 bases had no gene match. CDR1 SGHRS and CDR2 YFSETQ come from the germline V gene. The CDR3 loop reads CASSPRTGAQETQYF. CDR3 coding DNA: TGCGCCAGCAGCCCTCGGACAGGCGCCCAAGAGACCCAGTACTTC.

The gene calls are TRBV13 and TRBJ2-3, with 7 bases lining up with TRBD2. This CDR3 has 14 residues. In germline, CDR1 is PRHDT, CDR2 FYEKMQ (reference sequence). Unmatched junction bases numbered 4, after V lost 5 bases and J lost 2 bases. CDR3 in amino acids: CASSRSGVTDTQYF. CDR3 DNA sequence: TGTGCCAGCAGCCGGAGCGGGGTCACAGATACGCAGTATTTT.

The chain has TRBV4-3 and TRBJ2-6, with D possibly matching TRBD2 (6 bases). Trimming stripped 4 bases from V and 0 bases from J, with 10 bases between. Per the germline V gene, CDR1 is LGHNA and CDR2 is YSLEER. This CDR3 region has 16 residues. CDR3 residues: CASSPSAYSGANVLTF. The CDR3 DNA sequence: TGCGCCAGCAGCCCTAGCGCCTACTCTGGGGCCAACGTCCTGACTTTC.

The CDR3 nucleotides read TGTGCCAGCAGTGAAGGGCGGTCTTATAGCAATCAGCCCCAGCATTTT. Translating gives CASSEGRSYSNQPQHF. J is TRBJ1-5 and V is TRBV6-1; no firm D call. The CDR3 length is 16 residues. In germline, CDR1 is MNHNS, CDR2 SASEGT. Trimming stripped 1 base from V and 0 bases from J, with 10 bases between.

This clone was seen a handful of times. This rearrangement joins TRBV6-1 to TRBJ2-2; tentative D call: TRBD1 (5 bases). Per the germline V gene, CDR1 is MNHNS and CDR2 is SASEGT. The V gene lost 6 bases and the J gene lost 1 base, with 12 bases spanning the gap. The length of the CDR3 is 15 residues. DNA for the CDR3: TGTGCCAGCAGACGACAGACCAAGAACACCGGGGAGCTGTTTTTT. Translating gives CASRRQTKNTGELFF.

The rearrangement links TRBV6-1 to TRBJ2-5; 10 nucleotides align to TRBD1. CDR3 length: 14 residues. The germline V gene has CDR1 MNHNS and CDR2 SASEGT. Trimming took 7 bases from V and 5 from J; bases not matched to a gene: 7. The CDR3 sequence: CASTGDRGLETQYF. The CDR3 DNA sequence: TGTGCCAGCACGGGGGACAGGGGTTTGGAGACCCAGTACTTC.

The chain has TRBV7-2 and TRBJ1-1; 7 bases map to TRBD1. The trim removed 5 bases at V and 6 bases at J, leaving 9 bases unmatched. In germline, CDR1 is SGHTA, CDR2 FQGNSA. This CDR3 spans 14 amino acids. CDR3 DNA: TGTGCCAGCAGCCCCCGGGACAGTCTCCCTGAAGCTTTCTTT. It specifies CASSPRDSLPEAFF.